One sample yielded the 20 T cell receptor beta chains listed below, sequenced in a study of T cell responses to AZD1222 COVID-19 vaccine (dated by TCRdb to the early 2020s). Library creation used the immunoSEQ multiplex PCR assay. The table comes from immuneACCESS by way of TCRdb, which keeps in-frame sequences with V and J called. Part of the clones is missing from these tables; in studies checked, under half for an unresolved V gene and the rest for unknown reasons. In all, the sample holds 100,000 to 130,000 clones, and around 90% of those were seen once. The top ten hold less than 25% of the sample. Taken with the paper, the label for time point translates to: baseline before first vaccination. This sample comprised peripheral blood, obtained on day 0 of AZD1222 vaccination. Receptors originate from an adult in good health.

The chain joins TRBV13 to TRBJ2-7; 10 nucleotides match TRBD1. Germline CDR1 and CDR2: PRHDT and FYEKMQ (reference sequence). This CDR3 has 16 amino acids. V lost 5 bases, J lost 3 bases, and 10 bases stayed unmatched. As DNA, the CDR3 is TGTGCCAGCAGCAGCGGACTCGACAGGGGGCTCTACGAGCAGTACTTC. Its translation: CASSSGLDRGLYEQYF.

The chain employs TRBV27 and TRBJ1-1; D is perhaps TRBD1 (6 bases). Trimming stripped 5 bases from V and 1 base from J, with 20 bases between. The CDR3 has 17 amino acids. The germline V gene encodes CDR1 MNHEY and CDR2 SMNVEV (reference sequence). CDR3 protein: CASSLYWGRVGNTEAFF. The CDR3 nucleotides are TGTGCCAGCAGTCTTTATTGGGGGCGCGTAGGGAACACTGAAGCTTTCTTT.

CDR3 coding DNA: TGTGCCAGCAGTTTACGGAGGGGGCTGCCCCAGCATTTT. This sequence encodes CASSLRRGLPQHF. V usage is TRBV12-3 or TRBV12-4 and J usage is TRBJ1-5; TRBD1 matches 7 bases. Unmatched junction bases numbered 4, after V lost 2 bases and J lost 9 bases. The CDR3 extends over 13 amino acids.

CDR3 protein: CASSLDLAGGRIQETQYF. CDR3 DNA sequence: TGTGCCAGCAGCTTGGATCTAGCGGGGGGGCGTATCCAAGAGACCCAGTACTTC. The chain joins TRBV5-4 to TRBJ2-5, with 12 bases fitting TRBD2. The junction had 7 bases not matched to a gene; V was cut back by 0 bases and J by 1 base. This CDR3 comprises 18 residues. Germline V CDR1 and CDR2: SGHNT, YYREEE (reference sequence).

The chain is built from TRBV5-1 and TRBJ1-3, with TRBD1 identical over 9 bases. Germline values: CDR1 SGHRS, CDR2 YFSETQ. CDR3 length: 15 residues. J was trimmed by 0 bases and V by 4 bases; bases with no gene match: 2. Written as DNA, the CDR3 is TGCGCCAGCAGCCAGACAGGGGGCTCTGGAAACACCATATATTTT. Its protein product is CASSQTGGSGNTIYF. Supplemented by reference TRBV5-1 and TRBJ1-3, the full variable domain reads KAGVTQTPRYLIKTRGQQVTLSCSPISGHRSVSWYQQTPGQGLQFLFEYFSETQRNKGNFPGRFSGRQFSNSRSEMNVSTLELGDSALYLCASSQTGGSGNTIYFGEGSWLTVV.

This clone was detected only once. The CDR3 loop reads CASSYSGVPPGEQFF. DNA for the CDR3: TGTGCCAGCAGTTACTCGGGAGTCCCACCGGGTGAGCAGTTCTTC. The chain combines TRBV6-5 with TRBJ2-1, with D possibly matching TRBD2 (5 bases). The V end lost 0 bases, the J end lost 9 bases, and 15 bases lay between the germline ends. CDR1 is MNHEY and CDR2 is SVGAGI in the germline V gene. This CDR3 spans 15 amino acids.

This chain joins TRBV7-6 and TRBJ2-2, with TRBD2 identical over 10 bases. The CDR3 length is 19 residues. J lost 0 bases, V lost 4 bases, and 11 bases had no gene match. Germline lookup yields CDR1 SGHVS and CDR2 FNYEAQ. The CDR3 bases are TGTGCCAGCAGCTCGAGAGCGGGGGGGCCTTCTGCGAACACCGGGGAGCTGTTTTTT. Amino acids: CASSSRAGGPSANTGELFF.

This clone was observed once. The chain recombines TRBV5-1 with TRBJ2-3; D is ambiguous. The CDR3 extends over 14 amino acids. V was pared by 0 bases and J by 6 bases, with 11 bases between. The germline V gene has CDR1 SGHRS and CDR2 YFSETQ. The CDR3 nucleotides are TGCGCCAGCAGCTTGGCCCACAATTCCGATACGCAGTATTTT. Translation: CASSLAHNSDTQYF.

V usage is TRBV30 and J usage is TRBJ1-2; D perhaps matches TRBD1 (5 bases). The CDR3 is 14 amino acids. Germline V gene sequence: CDR1 GTSNPN, CDR2 SVGIG (reference sequence). Trimming took off 5 bases at V and 4 bases at J, with 17 bases between the two ends. CDR3 protein: CAWAGGAGAYGYTF. CDR3 nucleotides: TGTGCCTGGGCTGGAGGGGCGGGAGCCTATGGCTACACCTTC.

The chain recombines TRBV6-2 or TRBV6-3 with TRBJ2-6; D is possibly TRBD2 (5 bases). This CDR3 has 15 amino acids. Germline V lookup: CDR1 MNHEY, CDR2 SVGEGT. V was trimmed by 3 bases and J by 2 bases, leaving 8 bases between them. The CDR3 region has the DNA TGTGCCAGCAGTTATGAGGGTACTGGGGCCAACGTCCTGACTTTC. Amino acids: CASSYEGTGANVLTF.

The rearrangement uses TRBV5-1 and TRBJ1-3; a weak D match, TRBD1 (5 bases). CDR3 length: 17 residues. Per germline, CDR1 SGHRS and CDR2 YFSETQ. The ends were cut back, 2 bases at V and 7 bases at J, with 22 bases in the middle. This CDR3 is CASSFSGNGLSGNTIYF. The CDR3 DNA follows: TGCGCCAGCAGCTTCTCCGGGAACGGCCTTTCAGGGAACACCATATATTTT.

This clone was detected once. This sequence joins TRBV15 and TRBJ2-6, with 8 bases aligning to TRBD1. Looked up from germline, CDR1 is LNHNV and CDR2 is YYDKDF (reference sequence). V shed 6 bases, J shed 4 bases, and the junction held 8 bases outside the gene matches. The CDR3 has 16 residues. The DNA for the CDR3 is TGTGCCACCAGTACCCAGGGGGCTCTGGGGGCCAACGTCCTGACTTTC. Translating it yields CATSTQGALGANVLTF.

The J gene is TRBJ1-5, the V gene TRBV6-1; maybe TRBD1 (5 bases). This CDR3 comprises 14 residues. Germline V gene sequence: CDR1 MNHNS, CDR2 SASEGT. Trimming removed 4 bases from V and 4 bases from J, with 11 bases in between. The chain's CDR3 is CASSAGTGNQPQHF. CDR3 sequence (DNA): TGTGCCAGCAGTGCCGGGACGGGTAATCAGCCCCAGCATTTT.

The CDR3 DNA reads as TGTGCCAGCAGCCGTACTAGGGACCGAGCCATATCTAGCAATCAGCCCCAGCATTTT. This translates into CASSRTRDRAISSNQPQHF. The chain uses TRBV5-6 and TRBJ1-5, with D perhaps matching TRBD1 (5 bases). The germline CDR1 and CDR2 sequences are SGHDT and YYEEEE. V was trimmed by 4 bases and J by 0 bases, leaving 23 bases between them. The CDR3 has 19 amino acids.

The J gene is TRBJ1-5, the V gene TRBV7-6; possible D gene TRBD1, 5 bases. The ends were cut back, 5 bases at V and 6 bases at J, with 14 bases in the middle. Germline V gene sequence: CDR1 SGHVS, CDR2 FNYEAQ. The CDR3 loop spans 14 amino acids. CDR3 residues: CASSPVGEGQPQHF. CDR3 bases: TGTGCCAGCAGCCCGGTAGGGGAGGGTCAGCCCCAGCATTTT.

The chain combines TRBV6-2 or TRBV6-3 with TRBJ2-5, with D hard to call. Germline V gives CDR1 MNHEY, CDR2 SVGEGT. The CDR3 sequence is 15 residues long. V lost 2 bases and J lost 5, with 15 bases in between. In DNA form, the CDR3 reads TGTGCCAGCAGTTACCTGGACGCCTCCTCGGAGACCCAGTACTTC. It is translated as CASSYLDASSETQYF.

The V and J genes are TRBV6-5 and TRBJ1-6, with unresolved D. V was pared by 2 bases and J by 9 bases, with 14 bases between. CDR3 length: 15 residues. Germline V gene data show CDR1 as MNHEY and CDR2 as SVGAGI. CDR3 sequence (DNA): TGTGCCAGCAGTTACCGGGAAAGGGAAATTTCACCCCTCCACTTT. Protein product: CASSYREREISPLHF.

The chain links TRBV2 to TRBJ1-3; no clear D. The CDR3 loop spans 14 amino acids. Germline CDR1 SNHLY, CDR2 FYNNEI. Trimming stripped 7 bases from V and 0 bases from J, with 10 bases between. This CDR3 reads CASTRLLSGNTIYF. For the CDR3, the DNA is TGTGCCAGCACTAGACTGCTCTCTGGAAACACCATATATTTT.

The CDR3 nucleotides read TGCGCCAGCAGCCGCTTGGTGGGGGTAGATTTGGGAACTGAAGCTTTCTTT. Its translation: CASSRLVGVDLGTEAFF. V gene TRBV4-3 combines with J gene TRBJ1-1; tentative D call: TRBD1 (5 bases). Germline CDR1 is LGHNA and CDR2 is YSLEER. The CDR3 totals 17 residues. V dropped 4 bases and J dropped 5 bases, with 23 bases sitting between them.

V usage is TRBV30 and J usage is TRBJ2-2; D is perhaps TRBD1 (5 bases). CDR3 length: 15 amino acids. Germline CDR1 and CDR2: GTSNPN and SVGIG (reference sequence). Trimming pared 4 bases from V and 4 bases from J, leaving 16 bases between. The CDR3 loop is CAWKGQGGFTGELFF. CDR3 coding DNA: TGTGCCTGGAAAGGCCAGGGTGGGTTCACCGGGGAGCTGTTTTTT. The whole variable domain, remainder taken from reference TRBV30 and TRBJ2-2, is SQTIHQWPATLVQPVGSPLSLECTVEGTSNPNLYWYRQAAGRGLQLLFYSVGIGQISSEVPQNLSASRPQDRQFILSSKKLLLSDSGFYLCAWKGQGGFTGELFFGEGSRLTVL.